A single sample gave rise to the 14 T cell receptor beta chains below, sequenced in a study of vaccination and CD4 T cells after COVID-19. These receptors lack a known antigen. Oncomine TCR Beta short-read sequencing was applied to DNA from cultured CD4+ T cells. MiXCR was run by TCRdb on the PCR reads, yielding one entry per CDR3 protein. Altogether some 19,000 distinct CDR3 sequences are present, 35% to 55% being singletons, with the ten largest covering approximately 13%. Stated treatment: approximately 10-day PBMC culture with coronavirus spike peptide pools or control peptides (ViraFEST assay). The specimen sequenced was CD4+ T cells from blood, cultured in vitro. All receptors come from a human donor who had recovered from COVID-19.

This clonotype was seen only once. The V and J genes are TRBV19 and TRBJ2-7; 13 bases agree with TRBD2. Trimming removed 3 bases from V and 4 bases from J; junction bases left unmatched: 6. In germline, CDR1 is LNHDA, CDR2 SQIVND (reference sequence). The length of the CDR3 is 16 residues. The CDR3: CASSMAGTSGIYEQYF. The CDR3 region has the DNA TGTGCCAGTAGTATGGCCGGGACTAGCGGGATATACGAGCAGTACTTC. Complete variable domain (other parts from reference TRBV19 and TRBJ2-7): DGGITQSPKYLFRKEGQNVTLSCEQNLNHDAMYWYRQDPGQGLRLIYYSQIVNDFQKGDIAEGYSVSREKKESFPLTVTSAQKNPTAFYLCASSMAGTSGIYEQYFGPGTRLTVT.

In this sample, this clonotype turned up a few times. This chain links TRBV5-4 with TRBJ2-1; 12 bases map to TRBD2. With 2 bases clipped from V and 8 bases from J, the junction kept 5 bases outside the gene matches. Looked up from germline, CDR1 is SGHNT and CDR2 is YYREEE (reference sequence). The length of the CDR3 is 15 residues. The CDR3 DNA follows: TGTGCCAGCAGCTTCCGCCTAGCGGGAGGGTATGAGCAGTTCTTC. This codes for CASSFRLAGGYEQFF.

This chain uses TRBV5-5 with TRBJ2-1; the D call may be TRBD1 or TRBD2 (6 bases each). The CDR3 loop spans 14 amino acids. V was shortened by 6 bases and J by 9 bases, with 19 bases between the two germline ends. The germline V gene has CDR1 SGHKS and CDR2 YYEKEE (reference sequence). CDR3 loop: CASNEYGGRTEQFF. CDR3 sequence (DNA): TGTGCCAGCAATGAGTATGGGGGGCGCACTGAGCAGTTCTTC.

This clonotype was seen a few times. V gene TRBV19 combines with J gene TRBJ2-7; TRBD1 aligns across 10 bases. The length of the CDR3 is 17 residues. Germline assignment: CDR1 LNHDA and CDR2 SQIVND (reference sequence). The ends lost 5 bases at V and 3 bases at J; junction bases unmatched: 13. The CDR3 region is CASSLKALGQGNYEQYF. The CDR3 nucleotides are TGTGCCAGTAGTCTTAAGGCCCTGGGACAGGGGAACTACGAGCAGTACTTC. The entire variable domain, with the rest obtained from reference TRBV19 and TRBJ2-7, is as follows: DGGITQSPKYLFRKEGQNVTLSCEQNLNHDAMYWYRQDPGQGLRLIYYSQIVNDFQKGDIAEGYSVSREKKESFPLTVTSAQKNPTAFYLCASSLKALGQGNYEQYFGPGTRLTVT.

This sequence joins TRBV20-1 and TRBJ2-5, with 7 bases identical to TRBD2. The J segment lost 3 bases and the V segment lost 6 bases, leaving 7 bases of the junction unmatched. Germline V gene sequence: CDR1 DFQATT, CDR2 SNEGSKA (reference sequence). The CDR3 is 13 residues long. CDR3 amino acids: CSATSGAEETQYF. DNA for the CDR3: TGCAGTGCAACAAGCGGGGCGGAAGAGACCCAGTACTTC.

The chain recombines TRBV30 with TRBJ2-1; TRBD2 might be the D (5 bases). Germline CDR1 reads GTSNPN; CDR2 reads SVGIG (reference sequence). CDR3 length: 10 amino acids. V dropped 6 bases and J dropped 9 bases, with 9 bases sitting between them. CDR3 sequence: CACSAGEQFF. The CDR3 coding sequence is TGTGCCTGTTCGGCGGGTGAGCAGTTCTTC.

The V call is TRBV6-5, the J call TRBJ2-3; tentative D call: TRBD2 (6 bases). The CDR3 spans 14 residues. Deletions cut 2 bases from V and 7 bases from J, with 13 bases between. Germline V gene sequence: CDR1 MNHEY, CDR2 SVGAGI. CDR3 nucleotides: TGTGCCAGCAGTTACACCCCAGGGAGGAATACGCAGTATTTT. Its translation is CASSYTPGRNTQYF.

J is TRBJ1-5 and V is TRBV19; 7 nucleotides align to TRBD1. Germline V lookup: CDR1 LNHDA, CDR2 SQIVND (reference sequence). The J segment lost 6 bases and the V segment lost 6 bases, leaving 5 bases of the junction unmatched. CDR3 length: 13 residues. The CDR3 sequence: CASRGQGGQPQHF. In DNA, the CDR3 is TGTGCCAGTAGGGGGCAGGGGGGTCAGCCCCAGCATTTT. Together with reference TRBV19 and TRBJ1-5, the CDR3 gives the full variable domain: DGGITQSPKYLFRKEGQNVTLSCEQNLNHDAMYWYRQDPGQGLRLIYYSQIVNDFQKGDIAEGYSVSREKKESFPLTVTSAQKNPTAFYLCASRGQGGQPQHFGDGTRLSIL.

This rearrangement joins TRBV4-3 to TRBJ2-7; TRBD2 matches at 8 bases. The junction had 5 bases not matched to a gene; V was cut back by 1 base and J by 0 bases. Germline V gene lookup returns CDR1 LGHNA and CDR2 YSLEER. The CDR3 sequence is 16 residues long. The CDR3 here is CASSQVISGASYEQYF. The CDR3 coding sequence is TGCGCCAGCAGCCAAGTTATTAGCGGGGCCTCCTACGAGCAGTACTTC.

The CDR3 sequence: CASSISGGLAGVGEQYF. The CDR3 DNA reads TGTGCCAGTAGTATAAGCGGGGGACTAGCGGGAGTCGGAGAGCAGTACTTC. The rearrangement uses TRBV19 and TRBJ2-7; 14 bases align to TRBD2. V lost 2 bases, J lost 7 bases, and 10 bases stayed unmatched. Germline-derived CDR1 and CDR2 are LNHDA and SQIVND (reference sequence). This CDR3 contains 17 residues.

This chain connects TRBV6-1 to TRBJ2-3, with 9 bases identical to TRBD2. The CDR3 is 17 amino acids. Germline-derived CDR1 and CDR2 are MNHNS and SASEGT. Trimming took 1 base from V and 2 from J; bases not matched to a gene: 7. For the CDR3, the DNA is TGTGCCAGCAGTGAAGGCGGCGGGGGGGCCTACACAGATACGCAGTATTTT. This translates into CASSEGGGGAYTDTQYF.

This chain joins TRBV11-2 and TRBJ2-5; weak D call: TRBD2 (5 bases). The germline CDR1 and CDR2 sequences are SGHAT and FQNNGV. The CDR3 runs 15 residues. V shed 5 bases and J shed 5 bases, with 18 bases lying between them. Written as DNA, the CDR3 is TGTGCCAGCAGCCTTGTAGCGCCACCGGGGGAGACCCAGTACTTC. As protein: CASSLVAPPGETQYF.

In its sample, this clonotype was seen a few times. CDR3 coding DNA: TGCAGTGCTAGAGTCTCAGGGTCAGAGACCCAGTACTTC. This codes for CSARVSGSETQYF. The chain combines TRBV20-1 with TRBJ2-5, with D perhaps TRBD1 (5 bases). This CDR3 contains 13 residues. V lost 1 base to trimming and J lost 4 bases, with 10 bases between them. From germline, CDR1 is DFQATT and CDR2 SNEGSKA (reference sequence).

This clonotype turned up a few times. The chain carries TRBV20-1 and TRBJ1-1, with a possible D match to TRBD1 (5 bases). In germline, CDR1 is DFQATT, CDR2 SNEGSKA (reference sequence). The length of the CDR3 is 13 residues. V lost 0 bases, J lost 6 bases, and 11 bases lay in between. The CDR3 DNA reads TGCAGTGCTAGAGAGGGGCCCCCCTCTGAAGCTTTCTTT. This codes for CSAREGPPSEAFF.